The 22 T cell receptor beta chains below were found in one sample sequenced in a study of kidney transplant recipient with SARS-CoV-2 infection. TCRdb redid the calling of the reads with MiXCR, one entry per CDR3 protein. The table has approximately 250,000 distinct CDR3 sequences, 25% to 30% seen once. Sequencing was performed on a blood sample, taken at baseline and between days 110 and 120 from a kidney transplant recipient. All receptors derive from a young adult male patient who had COVID-19 and was a kidney transplant recipient. Some T cells may be graft donor cells.

As concerns this clonotype: A read error is possible here, since a much larger clone lies one base away. The V and J genes are TRBV7-6 and TRBJ2-7; D not certain. CDR1 SGHVS and CDR2 FNYEAQ come from the germline V gene. The V end lost 5 bases, the J end lost 0 bases, and 23 bases lay between the germline ends. The CDR3 consists of 18 residues. The CDR3 DNA sequence: TGTGCCAGCAGCCCACTGAGAGCCCGAAACCCGTACTCCTACGAGCAGTACTTC. Translating it yields CASSPLRARNPYSYEQYF.

This clonotype occurred many times. V is TRBV2 and J is TRBJ2-1, with 7 bases lining up with TRBD2. The CDR3 contains 13 residues. V lost 8 bases, J lost 3 bases, and 4 bases stayed unmatched. Germline loops: CDR1 SNHLY, CDR2 FYNNEI. CDR3 in DNA: TGTGCCAGCCGGCGGGAGCACTACAATGAGCAGTTCTTC. Amino acids: CASRREHYNEQFF.

A note on this clonotype: A read error may explain this, as a much larger clone is one base away. The chain carries TRBV24-1 and TRBJ1-2; 10 bases match TRBD1. Looked up from germline, CDR1 is KGHDR and CDR2 is SFDVKD. The CDR3 is 14 amino acids. The CDR3 sequence is CATSAPGQGYGYAF. CDR3 nucleotides: TGTGCCACCAGTGCCCCGGGACAGGGGTATGGCTACGCCTTC.

About this clonotype itself: Just one base apart from a much larger clone, this may be a read error. Since the CDR3 does not end with the conserved phenylalanine or tryptophan, this likely comes from a read error. The chain combines TRBV28 with TRBJ2-7; a possible D gene is TRBD1 (5 bases). Trimming shortened V by 3 bases and J by 3 bases, and 12 bases separated the two germline ends. The CDR3 consists of 14 residues. Germline CDR1 and CDR2: MDHEN and SYDVKM. CDR3 protein: CASSLGSDIYEQYY. The CDR3 coding sequence is TGTGCCAGCAGTTTGGGTTCGGACATCTACGAGCAGTACTAC.

This clonotype was recorded many times. V is TRBV18 and J is TRBJ1-4; D gene unclear. V shed 1 base and J shed 0 bases, with 6 bases lying between them. CDR3 length: 15 amino acids. Per germline, CDR1 KGHSH and CDR2 LQKENI. The CDR3 sequence: CASSPQFATNEKLFF. Here the CDR3 DNA reads TGTGCCAGCTCACCACAGTTTGCAACTAATGAAAAACTGTTTTTT.

In this sample, this clonotype turned up many times. V usage is TRBV12-3 or TRBV12-4 and J usage is TRBJ2-7, with TRBD1 as a possible D gene (6 bases). The CDR3 loop spans 14 amino acids. The ends were cut back, 5 bases at V and 3 bases at J, with 14 bases in the middle. The CDR3: CASSPGTRGYEQYF. CDR3 DNA: TGTGCCAGCAGTCCAGGGACACGGGGCTACGAGCAGTACTTC.

This clonotype was seen only a few times. V gene TRBV3-1 combines with J gene TRBJ1-1; D gene uncertain. Trimming left V 2 bases short and J 4 bases short, with 20 bases between. Germline V lookup: CDR1 LGHDT, CDR2 YNNKEL (reference sequence). The CDR3 covers 17 residues. CDR3 amino acids: CASSQSSPIPIRTEAFF. CDR3 coding DNA: TGTGCCAGCAGCCAATCCAGTCCCATTCCAATTCGCACTGAAGCTTTCTTT.

With respect to this clonotype: A much larger clone lies a single base off, so this may be a read error. The chain carries TRBV20-1 and TRBJ2-7; a weak D match, TRBD2 (6 bases). V dropped 1 base and J dropped 0 bases, with 13 bases sitting between them. Germline-derived CDR1 and CDR2 are DFQATT and SNEGSKA (reference sequence). The CDR3 loop spans 15 amino acids. The CDR3 DNA is TGCAGTGCTAGAGCCGCTGGGACTTTCTCCTACGAGCAGTACTTC. Translated, it gives CSARAAGTFSYEQYF.

This clonotype showed up many times. This chain uses TRBV6-1 with TRBJ1-2; D ambiguous. CDR3 length: 17 amino acids. CDR1 and CDR2 from the germline V gene are MNHNS and SASEGT. V lost 4 bases and J 4 bases, leaving 22 bases between the germline ends. The CDR3 nucleotides are TGTGCCAGCAGTGTCGACCTAGGTGGGAGAAAGACCTATGGCTACACCTTC. It codes for CASSVDLGGRKTYGYTF.

Details on this clonotype: With a much larger clone just one base away, this may be a read error. This chain joins TRBV19 and TRBJ1-5; D not certain. The CDR3 has 14 residues. In germline, CDR1 is LNHDA, CDR2 SQIVND (reference sequence). The CDR3 spells CASGIRPNNQPQHF. In nucleotides, the CDR3 is TGTGCCAGTGGTATACGGCCTAACAATCAGCCCCAGCATTTT.

This clonotype was seen many times. The rearrangement uses TRBV7-9 and TRBJ1-2; D is ambiguous. Germline CDR1 SEHNR, CDR2 FQNEAQ (reference sequence). This CDR3 contains 17 residues. V lost 5 bases to trimming and J lost 4 bases, with 23 bases between them. The CDR3 sequence is CASSAIQYHGKTYGYTF. The CDR3, as DNA: TGTGCCAGCAGCGCCATTCAATACCATGGAAAGACCTATGGCTACACCTTC.

As regards this clonotype: This may stem from a read error, because a much larger clone lies one nucleotide away. The rearrangement joins TRBV5-1 to TRBJ1-4, with 9 bases that match TRBD1. Trimming cost V 0 bases and J 4 bases; bases outside gene matches: 4. The V gene's germline CDR1 is SGHRS and CDR2 YFSETQ. The CDR3 is 16 residues long. The CDR3 here is CASSLDGQGFNEKLFF. The CDR3 DNA reads as TGCGCCAGCAGCTTGGATGGACAGGGGTTTAATGAAAAACTGTTTTTT.

Comments on this clonotype: A much more abundant neighbour one base away suggests this may be a read error. Because the CDR3 is missing its conserved closing phenylalanine or tryptophan, this is likely a read error. The V and J genes are TRBV18 and TRBJ1-2; D ambiguous. V was shortened by 2 bases and J by 4 bases, with 17 bases between the two germline ends. The CDR3 is 16 amino acids. Germline CDR1 KGHSH, CDR2 LQKENI. CDR3 in amino acids: CASSPGGSLDGYGYTV. The DNA for the CDR3 is TGTGCCAGCTCACCAGGAGGGAGTTTGGACGGCTATGGCTACACCGTC.

In its sample, this clonotype was seen many times. J is TRBJ1-4 and V is TRBV12-3 or TRBV12-4; TRBD1 aligns across 9 bases. The V segment lost 6 bases and the J segment 8 bases; nucleotides outside the gene matches: 10. CDR3 length: 15 residues. The CDR3, as DNA: TGTGCCAGCAGCCTCCACAGGGGGCTGGACGAAAAACTGTTTTTT. Its protein product is CASSLHRGLDEKLFF.

This clonotype was seen a handful of times. This chain connects TRBV5-8 to TRBJ2-5, with a weak D call TRBD1 (5 bases). V lost 4 bases to trimming and J lost 5 bases, with 18 bases between them. Germline lookup yields CDR1 SGHTS and CDR2 YDEGEE. The CDR3 has 15 amino acids. The CDR3 loop reads CASSPATVGWETQYF. The CDR3 DNA reads as TGTGCCAGCAGCCCCGCGACAGTGGGGTGGGAGACCCAGTACTTC. Together with reference TRBV5-8 and TRBJ2-5, the CDR3 gives the full variable domain: EAGVTQSPTHLIKTRGQQATLRCSPISGHTSVYWYQQALGLGLQFLLWYDEGEERNRGNFPPRFSGRQFPNYSSELNVNALELEDSALYLCASSPATVGWETQYFGPGTRLLVL.

This clonotype was picked up many times. The gene calls are TRBV5-1 and TRBJ2-7; D remains ambiguous. CDR1 SGHRS and CDR2 YFSETQ come from the germline V gene. This CDR3 has 15 amino acids. Between the trimmed V and J ends, which lost 4 bases and 0 bases, there was a span of 14 bases. CDR3 nucleotide sequence: TGCGCCAGCAGCCCAGGTGGCACCAACTCCTACGAGCAGTACTTC. Translated, it gives CASSPGGTNSYEQYF.

At least ten counts were recorded for this clonotype. The J gene is TRBJ2-6, the V gene TRBV2; no clear D. CDR1 and CDR2 from the germline V gene are SNHLY and FYNNEI. Trimming cost V 5 bases and J 0 bases, with 8 bases left between them. The CDR3 contains 15 residues. The DNA for the CDR3 is TGTGCCAGCAGTCTCGACCTCTCTGGGGCCAACGTCCTGACTTTC. Its protein product is CASSLDLSGANVLTF.

Comment on this clonotype: This clone may be a read error of a much larger clone one base away. The V and J genes are TRBV14 and TRBJ1-6, with 9 bases fitting TRBD1. The CDR3 has 15 amino acids. Per the germline V gene, CDR1 is SGHDN and CDR2 is FVKESK. This CDR3 is CASSQDWTGVSSLHF. CDR3 nucleotide sequence: TGTGCCAGCAGCCAAGATTGGACAGGGGTTTCATCCCTCCACTTT.

The chain combines TRBV12-3 or TRBV12-4 with TRBJ2-7; D ambiguous. Deletions cut 1 base from V and 7 bases from J, with 11 bases between. This CDR3 comprises 13 residues. This chain's CDR3 is CASSLEPLREQYF. CDR3 nucleotides: TGTGCCAGCAGTTTAGAGCCGTTGCGGGAGCAGTACTTC.

This clonotype was detected ten times or more. V usage is TRBV4-2 and J usage is TRBJ2-2; 9 nucleotides agree with TRBD2. Germline CDR1 is LGHNA and CDR2 is YNFKEQ. The CDR3 is 16 amino acids. V lost 6 bases and J lost 3; bases outside the gene matches: 8. CDR3 nucleotides: TGTGCCAGCAGGGACCCCGGGACTAGCTACACCGGGGAGCTGTTTTTT. It codes for CASRDPGTSYTGELFF.

With respect to this clonotype: One end of the junction fails to match germline, which may point to a read error. The chain uses TRBV7-9 and TRBJ2-6; D gene unclear. This CDR3 comprises 14 residues. The germline gives CDR1 SEHNR, CDR2 FQNEAQ (reference sequence). The CDR3 region is CASGLDPGANVLTF. The DNA for the CDR3 is TGTGCCAGCGGCTTAGATCCTGGGGCCAACGTCCTGACTTTC.

This clonotype was recorded only once. This may be a read error: a much more frequent sequence differs by one nucleotide. This chain links TRBV5-1 with TRBJ2-2; 11 nucleotides line up with TRBD2. The CDR3 is made up of 19 amino acids. CDR1 is SGHRS, CDR2 YFSETQ, per germline. Here the CDR3 reads CANSLELAGDLLNTGELFF. The CDR3 DNA follows: TGCGCCAACAGCTTGGAACTAGCGGGAGATCTCTTGAACACCGGGGAGCTGTTTTTT.